The 31 T cell receptor beta chains below were found in one sample sequenced in a study of molecular identifiers for immune sequencing clone quantification. MiXCR was run by TCRdb on the PCR reads, yielding one entry per CDR3 protein. The sample records approximately 320,000 distinct CDR3 sequences, about 22% being singletons. Sequencing was carried out using naive CD8+ T cells from blood, with Jurkat cell RNA spiked in. Subset: FACS-sorted CD8+CD4-CCR7+CD45RA+ naive T cells. The receptors come from a human donor in good health. Some libraries in this study had Jurkat cell RNA spiked in.

This clonotype was counted between two and nine times. The chain recombines TRBV6-1 with TRBJ1-2; 7 bases map to TRBD1. Germline CDR1 MNHNS, CDR2 SASEGT. Trimming took 0 bases from V and 3 from J; bases not matched to a gene: 7. The CDR3 is 16 amino acids. The CDR3 reads CASSEAHRGLYYGYTF. In nucleotides, the CDR3 is TGTGCCAGCAGTGAAGCGCATAGGGGGCTTTACTATGGCTACACCTTC.

V and J are TRBV7-9 and TRBJ2-7, with 9 bases matching TRBD1. CDR3 length: 12 residues. V shed 5 bases and J 9 bases; nucleotides not matched to a gene: 5. Germline CDR1 and CDR2: SEHNR and FQNEAQ (reference sequence). The DNA of the CDR3 is TGTGCCAGCAGCCCGACAGGGGGTGGGCAGTACTTC. Residues: CASSPTGGGQYF.

The rearrangement links TRBV14 to TRBJ2-5, with unresolved D. Germline CDR1 SGHDN, CDR2 FVKESK. The ends were cut back, 0 bases at V and 5 bases at J, with 10 bases in the middle. The CDR3 length is 14 residues. Here the CDR3 DNA reads TGTGCCAGCAGCCAAGAGAAGATCTTCGAGACCCAGTACTTC. It encodes CASSQEKIFETQYF.

This clonotype was seen many times. DNA of the CDR3: TGCAGCGGTGCCGGGACAGGGATGAACACTGAAGCTTTCTTT. Protein sequence: CSGAGTGMNTEAFF. The rearrangement links TRBV29-1 to TRBJ1-1, with 9 bases matching TRBD1. V trimming: 7 bases; J trimming: 0 bases; junction bases outside the gene matches: 6. The CDR3 extends over 14 amino acids. Germline CDR1 reads SQVTM; CDR2 reads ANQGSEA.

The table lists this clonotype with many counts. The rearrangement links TRBV7-8 to TRBJ2-7, with 8 nucleotides matching TRBD1. CDR1 SGHVS and CDR2 FQNEAQ come from the germline V gene. The CDR3 totals 15 residues. With V trimmed by 5 bases and J by 3 bases, 9 bases remained unmatched. In DNA form, the CDR3 reads TGTGCCAGCAGCCCCAGACAGGGGCTGGACTACGAGCAGTACTTC. Translating it yields CASSPRQGLDYEQYF.

This clonotype has ten or more counts. The chain links TRBV14 to TRBJ1-1, with 7 nucleotides matching TRBD1. The germline V gene encodes CDR1 SGHDN and CDR2 FVKESK. J gave up 0 bases and V 1 base, and 2 bases lay outside the gene matches. The CDR3 is 15 amino acids. CDR3 loop: CASSQVGTVNTEAFF. CDR3 bases: TGTGCCAGCAGCCAAGTAGGGACAGTGAACACTGAAGCTTTCTTT.

The CDR3 sequence: CASSATGLRDTQYF. The CDR3 DNA sequence: TGTGCCAGCAGCGCGACGGGCCTTCGGGATACGCAGTATTTT. This sequence joins TRBV7-6 and TRBJ2-3; no definite D call. The CDR3 length is 14 residues. In germline, CDR1 is SGHVS, CDR2 FNYEAQ. Trimming cost V 5 bases and J 6 bases, with 15 bases left between them.

This chain uses TRBV28 with TRBJ2-7; possible D gene TRBD2, 5 bases. V was clipped by 5 bases and J by 0 bases, with 17 bases between them. Germline V gene lookup returns CDR1 MDHEN and CDR2 SYDVKM. The CDR3 is 16 residues long. The CDR3: CASSPPRDTSSYEQYF. CDR3 nucleotides: TGTGCCAGCAGTCCCCCCCGGGATACGAGCTCCTACGAGCAGTACTTC.

In regard to this clonotype: The conserved final phenylalanine or tryptophan is absent from the CDR3, which likely points to a read error. The chain combines TRBV29-1 with TRBJ2-4; 7 bases match TRBD2. The CDR3 totals 13 residues. Losses at the gene ends were 3 bases for V and 7 bases for J; bases not matched to a gene: 6. The germline V gene has CDR1 SQVTM and CDR2 ANQGSEA. CDR3 protein: CSVELAAINIQYL. CDR3 DNA sequence: TGCAGCGTTGAGCTAGCGGCCATTAACATTCAGTACCTC.

This clonotype was found many times. This rearrangement joins TRBV4-1 to TRBJ2-7; either TRBD1 or TRBD2 may supply D (5 bases each). V lost 0 bases to trimming and J lost 1 base, with 10 bases between them. The CDR3 is made up of 15 amino acids. The germline gives CDR1 MGHRA, CDR2 YSYEKL. The CDR3 sequence: CASSQEGTGSYEQYF. Here the CDR3 DNA reads TGCGCCAGCAGCCAAGAGGGGACCGGATCCTACGAGCAGTACTTC.

This clonotype showed up many times. The rearrangement joins TRBV28 to TRBJ2-7; TRBD2 aligns across 7 bases. This CDR3 is 13 amino acids long. The germline gives CDR1 MDHEN, CDR2 SYDVKM. V was clipped by 8 bases and J by 6 bases; unmatched bases: 10. CDR3 nucleotides: TGTGCCAGCGGGGAGGGCAGGGTGTTCGAGCAGTACTTC. Its translation: CASGEGRVFEQYF.

This clonotype was counted only a few times. This chain connects TRBV6-5 to TRBJ2-2; no definite D call. Looked up from germline, CDR1 is MNHEY and CDR2 is SVGAGI. V lost 1 base and J 4 bases, leaving 7 bases between the germline ends. The CDR3 has 14 residues. The CDR3 DNA follows: TGTGCCAGCAGTTACTTGTCAGGCACCGGGGAGCTGTTTTTT. Protein sequence: CASSYLSGTGELFF.

About this clonotype: The junction does not match germline at one end; this may be a read error. The chain uses TRBV7-9 and TRBJ2-7; D remains ambiguous. CDR1 is SEHNR, CDR2 FQNEAQ, per germline (reference sequence). CDR3 size: 14 residues. As DNA, the CDR3 is TGTGCCAGCCGCTTAGGATCCGAGACCTACGAGCAGTACTTC. Translating it yields CASRLGSETYEQYF.

This chain joins TRBV20-1 and TRBJ2-5, with a possible D match to TRBD2 (5 bases). The CDR3 is 14 amino acids. V gave up 6 bases and J gave up 0 bases, with 14 bases separating them. CDR1 DFQATT and CDR2 SNEGSKA come from the germline V gene (reference sequence). CDR3 DNA sequence: TGCAGTGCCCCGAGGGAAAGATACCAAGAGACCCAGTACTTC. It translates to CSAPRERYQETQYF.

This chain links TRBV14 with TRBJ2-3, with TRBD2 identical over 12 bases. V shed 3 bases and J 2 bases; nucleotides not matched to a gene: 18. Germline CDR1 and CDR2: SGHDN and FVKESK. CDR3 size: 21 residues. In DNA form, the CDR3 reads TGTGCCAGCAGCCACGTCATCCGGATGACTAGCGGGAGCGGATACACAGATACGCAGTATTTT. It is translated as CASSHVIRMTSGSGYTDTQYF.

The V call is TRBV4-1, the J call TRBJ2-2; D uncertain. The CDR3 contains 14 residues. V lost 2 bases, J lost 7 bases, and 11 bases lay in between. CDR1 MGHRA and CDR2 YSYEKL come from the germline V gene. Written as DNA, the CDR3 is TGCGCCAGCAGCCAAAGCGTAGTTTTCGGGGAGCTGTTTTTT. Amino acid sequence: CASSQSVVFGELFF.

This clonotype was observed once. This could be a read error, since a much larger clone is one nucleotide away. CDR3 DNA: TGTGCCAGCAGCGAATTACCTTATAGCTCTGGGGCCAACGTCCTGACTTTC. Translating it yields CASSELPYSSGANVLTF. The chain employs TRBV16 and TRBJ2-6, with D unresolved. V shed 5 bases and J shed 0 bases, with 14 bases lying between them. This CDR3 spans 17 amino acids. Germline assignment: CDR1 KGHSY and CDR2 FQNENV.

V is TRBV28 and J is TRBJ2-3; 7 bases agree with TRBD2. Germline CDR1 MDHEN, CDR2 SYDVKM. The trim removed 5 bases at V and 5 bases at J, leaving 10 bases unmatched. There are 15 residues in the CDR3. The CDR3 spells CASSPKAGFVDTQYF. CDR3 sequence (DNA): TGTGCCAGCAGTCCCAAAGCGGGATTTGTAGATACGCAGTATTTT.

The gene calls are TRBV4-3 and TRBJ2-3; no definite D call. Germline CDR1 and CDR2: LGHNA and YSLEER. CDR3 length: 16 amino acids. Trimming took off 0 bases at V and 5 bases at J, with 15 bases between the two ends. In DNA form, the CDR3 reads TGCGCCAGCAGCCAAGATCGCTGGCAGCGAGGAGATACGCAGTATTTT. It codes for CASSQDRWQRGDTQYF.

A single count supports this clonotype. J is TRBJ2-3 and V is TRBV11-2; 7 nucleotides match TRBD2. The trim removed 2 bases at V and 4 bases at J, leaving 12 bases unmatched. Germline V gene data show CDR1 as SGHAT and CDR2 as FQNNGV. CDR3 length equals 17 residues. CDR3 loop: CASSLLGGRGEADTQYF. The DNA for the CDR3 is TGTGCCAGCAGCTTATTGGGCGGGAGAGGTGAGGCAGATACGCAGTATTTT.

This clonotype was counted ten times or more. The chain uses TRBV7-9 and TRBJ2-2, with 9 bases fitting TRBD1. The V and J ends lost 5 bases and 5 bases, in that order; junction bases with no gene match: 9. Germline loops: CDR1 SEHNR, CDR2 FQNEAQ (reference sequence). CDR3 length: 16 residues. This chain's CDR3 is CASSPPGTGTTGELFF. Here the CDR3 DNA reads TGTGCCAGCAGCCCACCGGGGACAGGGACGACCGGGGAGCTGTTTTTT.

This clonotype was detected many times. This sequence joins TRBV29-1 and TRBJ2-5; a weak D match, TRBD2 (6 bases). This CDR3 spans 14 amino acids. V shed 3 bases and J shed 1 base, with 12 bases lying between them. The germline V gene encodes CDR1 SQVTM and CDR2 ANQGSEA. The CDR3 loop is CSVETGDIQETQYF. In DNA form, the CDR3 reads TGCAGCGTTGAGACGGGAGACATCCAAGAGACCCAGTACTTC.

For this clonotype: A clone one base away is much larger, so this may be a read error. The gene calls are TRBV7-8 and TRBJ1-1, with 9 bases aligning to TRBD1. The CDR3 is made up of 15 amino acids. Germline lookup yields CDR1 SGHVS and CDR2 FQNEAQ. The CDR3 loop is CASSPRQGEGTEVFF. CDR3 bases: TGTGCCAGCAGCCCGAGACAGGGGGAGGGCACTGAAGTTTTCTTT.

This clonotype has at least ten counts. The chain is built from TRBV7-6 and TRBJ1-1; unclear D gene. The germline V gene encodes CDR1 SGHVS and CDR2 FNYEAQ. The CDR3 contains 12 residues. V was shortened by 4 bases and J by 5 bases, with 8 bases between the two germline ends. Written as DNA, the CDR3 is TGTGCCAGCAGCTCCTACGGGACTGAAGCTTTCTTT. This sequence encodes CASSSYGTEAFF.

This chain joins TRBV30 and TRBJ2-1, with 7 bases fitting TRBD2. Trimming took 2 bases from V and 6 from J; bases not matched to a gene: 13. There are 16 residues in the CDR3. CDR1 and CDR2 from the germline V gene are GTSNPN and SVGIG (reference sequence). The CDR3 nucleotides read TGTGCCTGGAGTTCCCCTGGCGGGAGCCTATTCAATGAGCAGTTCTTC. As protein: CAWSSPGGSLFNEQFF.

Only one count was recorded for this clonotype. A much larger clone is a single base away; this may be a read error. This likely comes from a read error, as the CDR3 has no conserved phenylalanine or tryptophan at its end. The rearrangement links TRBV15 to TRBJ2-7, with a weak D call TRBD1 (5 bases). Germline lookup yields CDR1 LNHNV and CDR2 YYDKDF (reference sequence). Trimming took 0 bases from V and 5 from J, leaving 8 bases between them. CDR3 length: 13 residues. CDR3 protein: CATSRDRVDEQYL. CDR3 DNA: TGTGCCACCAGCAGAGACAGGGTGGACGAGCAGTACCTC.

A remark on this clonotype: At one of its ends the junction is not consistent with the germline gene, which may arise from a read error. The chain links TRBV29-1 to TRBJ2-3; D uncertain. The CDR3 covers 10 residues. Germline V lookup: CDR1 SQVTM, CDR2 ANQGSEA. CDR3: CGVVRDTQYF. The DNA for the CDR3 is TGCGGCGTTGTGAGAGATACGCAGTATTTT.

This clonotype was counted between two and nine times. The chain has TRBV29-1 and TRBJ2-3; D remains ambiguous. The CDR3 is made up of 10 amino acids. CDR1 and CDR2 from the germline V gene are SQVTM and ANQGSEA. V was cut by 6 bases and J by 2 bases, with 3 bases left in between. CDR3 DNA: TGCAGCGTAGACACAGATACGCAGTATTTT. Its protein is CSVDTDTQYF.

This clonotype was seen ten or more times. V is TRBV20-1 and J is TRBJ2-7, with D possibly TRBD1 on 6 matching bases. This CDR3 contains 13 residues. V was cut by 1 base and J by 5 bases, with 12 bases left in between. The germline CDR1 and CDR2 sequences are DFQATT and SNEGSKA (reference sequence). This CDR3 reads CSARVGGLHEQYF. For the CDR3, the DNA is TGCAGTGCTAGAGTTGGGGGCCTCCACGAGCAGTACTTC.

The chain carries TRBV2 and TRBJ1-1; D may be TRBD1 (5 bases). V was pared by 3 bases and J by 3 bases, with 8 bases between. In germline, CDR1 is SNHLY, CDR2 FYNNEI. The CDR3 is made up of 13 amino acids. The DNA of the CDR3 is TGTGCCAGCAGTGACCGGGACGACACTGAAGCTTTCTTT. It specifies CASSDRDDTEAFF.

With regard to this clonotype: Likely a read error: the CDR3 ends without its conserved phenylalanine or tryptophan. The rearrangement joins TRBV7-9 to TRBJ2-7; 10 nucleotides agree with TRBD1. The CDR3 sequence is 14 residues long. J lost 5 bases, V lost 5 bases, and 6 bases had no gene match. CDR1 is SEHNR, CDR2 FQNEAQ, per germline (reference sequence). This CDR3 is CASSPRQGAHEQYL. CDR3 sequence (DNA): TGTGCCAGCAGCCCTCGACAGGGGGCTCACGAGCAGTACCTC.